This T cell receptor (beta chain) comes out of a study of graft-versus-host responses after intestinal transplantation. Study-level findings and limits: Recipient marrow held GvH clones, some first seen in ileum or blood.

Between the trimmed V and J ends, which lost 5 bases and 6 bases, there was a span of 14 bases. Germline CDR1 and CDR2: SGHNT and YYREEE (reference sequence). This CDR3 contains 14 residues. Generated by immunoSEQ multiplex PCR, the TCRdb table keeps only in-frame clones and is missing some. Among about 78,000 clones listed, around 90% were seen once. Points on this clone: What it recognizes is unknown.

Sequencing was performed on unstimulated CD8+ T cells sorted from spleen or lymph node cells, taken before transplant. This TCR was sampled from a human donor who was the organ donor for an intestinal transplant. The gene calls are TRBV5-4 and TRBJ2-2; maybe TRBD2 (7 bases). The CDR3, as DNA: TGTGCCAGCAGTTCACCGGGGGGCTCCGGGGAGCTGTTTTTT. As protein: CASSSPGGSGELFF.